This is a list of T cell receptor beta chains from one sample in a study of blood T cell repertoires in COVID-19. The method was immunoSEQ multiplex PCR; TCRdb's version includes in-frame clones alone and lacks a portion of them. The sample contains under 150,000 clones, 75% to 80% of which appear only once. Sequencing input: peripheral blood. Receptor source: a woman aged 45-65 years with active or convalescent COVID-19. Both conserved end residues are part of each CDR3. Each record gives: J gene, V gene, clone size, CDR3 length, D gene, CDR3 DNA, CDR3 protein. The D gene is left open where the match is weak. Size values are once, few and many counts, or a class for expanded clones, and some rows have none.

J: TRBJ1-6; V: TRBV15; size: .; length: 13; D: .; DNA: TGTGCCACCAGCAGCCCCGGGAATTCACCCCTCCACTTT; CDR3: CATSSPGNSPLHF
J: TRBJ2-1; V: TRBV5-5; size: once; length: 16; D: TRBD2; DNA: TGTGCCAGCAGACAAACCGGGACTAGCGGGATCGGGGAGCAGTTCTTC; CDR3: CASRQTGTSGIGEQFF
J: TRBJ1-2; V: TRBV20-1; size: .; length: 15; D: TRBD1; DNA: TGCAGTGCTAGTACCACCCGGGACAGCTTCTATGGCTACACCTTC; CDR3: CSASTTRDSFYGYTF
J: TRBJ2-3; V: TRBV19; size: .; length: 15; D: .; DNA: TGTGCCAGTAGTATAGATCACCACGCCGGGGGAGGGCAGTATTTT; CDR3: CASSIDHHAGGGQYF
J: TRBJ1-2; V: TRBV7-8; size: .; length: 16; D: TRBD1; DNA: TGTGCCAGCAGCTCGATGCCGGGACAGGATTACTATGGCTACACCTTC; CDR3: CASSSMPGQDYYGYTF
J: TRBJ1-1; V: TRBV19; size: .; length: 18; D: .; DNA: TGTGCCAGAGACCCTTATACAGGGTGCAAGGGGGAAGGCACTGAAGCTTTCTTT; CDR3: CARDPYTGCKGEGTEAFF
J: TRBJ2-7; V: TRBV6-5; size: once; length: 16; D: TRBD1; DNA: TGTGCCAGCAGTTCCCATCTGACAGGGAGCTCCTACGAGCAGTACTTC; CDR3: CASSSHLTGSSYEQYF
J: TRBJ1-1; V: TRBV7-3; size: .; length: 13; D: .; DNA: TGTGCCAGCAGCGCGGACACCTACACTGAAGCTTTCTTT; CDR3: CASSADTYTEAFF
J: TRBJ1-2; V: TRBV19; size: .; length: 14; D: .; DNA: TGTGCCAGTAGCCCGGGGCAGCAGCGGGGAGGCTACACCTTC; CDR3: CASSPGQQRGGYTF
J: TRBJ2-3; V: TRBV6-2/TRBV6-3; size: few; length: 15; D: .; DNA: TGTGCCAGCAGTTACTCCGAGACTGGGACAGATACGCAGTATTTT; CDR3: CASSYSETGTDTQYF
J: TRBJ1-5; V: TRBV4-3; size: .; length: 13; D: .; DNA: TGCGCCAGCAGCCAAGACCGTAATCAGCCCCAGCATTTT; CDR3: CASSQDRNQPQHF
J: TRBJ1-6; V: TRBV28; size: .; length: 19; D: .; DNA: TGTGCCAGCAGTTTAGGGGCAGGCCCTAGGAGCTCCTATAATTCACCCCTCCACTTT; CDR3: CASSLGAGPRSSYNSPLHF
J: TRBJ1-1; V: TRBV2; size: .; length: 13; D: .; DNA: TGTGCCAGCAGGGTGGGGTCCGAGGGCCAGGCTTTCTTT; CDR3: CASRVGSEGQAFF
J: TRBJ2-7; V: TRBV28; size: .; length: 16; D: .; DNA: TGTGCCAGCAGTTTTAGTACGAAGGAGCCCTCCTACGAGCAGTACTTC; CDR3: CASSFSTKEPSYEQYF